Presented here are 21 T cell receptor beta chains from one specimen sequenced in a study of CD8 T cells in ankylosing spondylitis. TCRdb re-called the 5' RACE reads through MiXCR, storing one row per CDR3 protein. The sample includes around 300,000 distinct CDR3 sequences, over 12% seen only once; the top ten take 1.1%. The sequencing input was blood, either unsorted or a sorted T cell fraction (not recorded which). These receptors were collected from a male donor with ankylosing spondylitis or in good health (not recorded which).

The V gene is TRBV6-4, the J gene TRBJ2-3, with D possibly TRBD1 on 5 matching bases. Germline lookup yields CDR1 MRHNA and CDR2 SNTAGT. CDR3 length: 14 amino acids. Between the trimmed V and J ends, which lost 4 bases and 5 bases, there was a span of 13 bases. In nucleotides, the CDR3 is TGTGCCAGCAGTGCATCGTGGGGCGGAGATACGCAGTATTTT. It is translated as CASSASWGGDTQYF.

This clonotype has a handful of counts. V and J are TRBV20-1 and TRBJ2-1, with 7 bases matching TRBD2. Trimming cost V 0 bases and J 4 bases; bases outside gene matches: 9. Germline assignment: CDR1 DFQATT and CDR2 SNEGSKA (reference sequence). The CDR3 has 16 amino acids. The chain's CDR3 is CSARDGTGGLYNEQFF. The CDR3 DNA follows: TGCAGTGCTAGAGATGGAACGGGGGGACTATACAATGAGCAGTTCTTC.

This sequence joins TRBV20-1 and TRBJ2-7; the D gene is possibly TRBD2 (5 bases). The CDR3 is 15 amino acids. Trimming stripped 0 bases from V and 2 bases from J, with 14 bases between. Per the germline V gene, CDR1 is DFQATT and CDR2 is SNEGSKA (reference sequence). The CDR3 coding sequence is TGCAGTGCTAGAGATCGAGACTATAGGCCCTACGAGCAGTACTTC. It specifies CSARDRDYRPYEQYF.

The table lists this clonotype with a few counts. V gene TRBV3-1 combines with J gene TRBJ1-1; D is possibly TRBD1 (6 bases). V was cut by 0 bases and J by 9 bases, with 14 bases left in between. Germline V gives CDR1 LGHDT, CDR2 YNNKEL (reference sequence). This CDR3 has 14 amino acids. CDR3 nucleotide sequence: TGTGCCAGCAGCCAAGACGGCAGGGGAAGTAAAGCTTTCTTT. Amino acid sequence: CASSQDGRGSKAFF.

The V call is TRBV15, the J call TRBJ2-3; D unclear. Germline assignment: CDR1 LNHNV and CDR2 YYDKDF (reference sequence). The germline V and J ends were trimmed by 0 bases and 8 bases, with 15 bases remaining between them. CDR3 length: 15 residues. CDR3 DNA: TGTGCCACCAGCAGAGAACCTAAAGGCTCAGGTACGCAGTATTTT. Translating gives CATSREPKGSGTQYF.

The sample holds many counts of this clonotype. The V and J genes are TRBV5-1 and TRBJ2-3, with D hard to call. The germline gives CDR1 SGHRS, CDR2 YFSETQ. The V end was cut by 0 bases, the J end by 6 bases, with 5 bases between. The CDR3 sequence is 12 residues long. In nucleotides, the CDR3 is TGCGCCAGCAGCTTGGAGGCGGATACGCAGTATTTT. Residues: CASSLEADTQYF.

This clonotype was found many times. The chain combines TRBV5-1 with TRBJ2-5, with no clear D. V was clipped by 0 bases and J by 1 base, with 1 base between them. The germline gives CDR1 SGHRS, CDR2 YFSETQ. This CDR3 region has 12 residues. CDR3 protein: CASSLAQETQYF. The CDR3 nucleotides are TGCGCCAGCAGCTTGGCCCAAGAGACCCAGTACTTC.

This clonotype was counted only a few times. The rearrangement joins TRBV11-3 to TRBJ2-7; 7 nucleotides align to TRBD1. The V gene end was trimmed by 5 bases and the J gene end by 3 bases; junction bases not matched to a gene: 7. CDR3 length: 14 amino acids. Germline CDR1 SGHNT, CDR2 YENEEA. CDR3: CASSHRDSLYEQYF. The CDR3 region has the DNA TGTGCCAGCAGCCATCGGGACAGCCTCTACGAGCAGTACTTC. The whole variable domain, filled in from reference TRBV11-3 and TRBJ2-7, reads EAGVVQSPRYKIIEKKQPVAFWCNPISGHNTLYWYLQNLGQGPELLIRYENEEAVDDSQLPKDRFSAERLKGVDSTLKIQPAELGDSAVYLCASSHRDSLYEQYFGPGTRLTVT.

The chain links TRBV10-3 to TRBJ2-3; D remains ambiguous. V gave up 0 bases and J gave up 2 bases, with 9 bases separating them. The CDR3 is 15 amino acids. Germline V gene data show CDR1 as ENHRY and CDR2 as SYGVKD. CDR3 loop: CAISESTWYTDTQYF. The CDR3 nucleotides read TGTGCCATCAGTGAGTCGACATGGTACACAGATACGCAGTATTTT.

In its sample, this clonotype was seen a few times. The rearrangement uses TRBV5-1 and TRBJ2-1; 10 bases are a match to TRBD2. This CDR3 is built from 16 residues. J was trimmed by 7 bases and V by 4 bases; bases with no gene match: 11. Per the germline V gene, CDR1 is SGHRS and CDR2 is YFSETQ. The CDR3 DNA is TGCGCCAGCAGCACTCGGACTAGCGGACTACCGAATGAGCAGTTCTTC. It encodes CASSTRTSGLPNEQFF.

The chain combines TRBV7-2 with TRBJ2-1; D is possibly TRBD2 (6 bases). V lost 5 bases, J lost 7 bases, and 18 bases lay in between. Per the germline V gene, CDR1 is SGHTA and CDR2 is FQGNSA. The CDR3 runs 15 residues. The CDR3 DNA reads as TGTGCCAGCAGCCGAAGCAAGAAGGCGGGGAATGAGCAGTTCTTC. Protein: CASSRSKKAGNEQFF.

This clonotype showed up just a few times. Written as DNA, the CDR3 is TGTGCCAGCAGTTTCGGACAGGGGGAGGGAGATACGCAGTATTTT. Translation: CASSFGQGEGDTQYF. The chain recombines TRBV12-3 or TRBV12-4 with TRBJ2-3; 10 bases line up with TRBD1. The CDR3 contains 15 residues. With 3 bases clipped from V and 5 bases from J, the junction kept 5 bases outside the gene matches.

This chain uses TRBV6-4 with TRBJ2-3, with 9 bases identical to TRBD1. J gave up 5 bases and V 2 bases, and 5 bases lay outside the gene matches. Germline assignment: CDR1 MRHNA and CDR2 SNTAGT. The CDR3 spans 15 residues. The CDR3 protein is CASSDGGTGRDTQYF. As DNA, the CDR3 is TGTGCCAGCAGTGACGGAGGGACAGGGCGAGATACGCAGTATTTT.

In this sample, this clonotype turned up many times. This sequence joins TRBV5-1 and TRBJ1-2; 9 positions agree with TRBD1. In germline, CDR1 is SGHRS, CDR2 YFSETQ. This CDR3 comprises 13 residues. J gave up 8 bases and V 4 bases, and 6 bases lay outside the gene matches. The CDR3 region has the DNA TGCGCCAGCAGCCTGGGACAGGGTACCGGCTACACCTTC. The encoded protein is CASSLGQGTGYTF.

This clonotype was detected only a few times. This rearrangement joins TRBV12-3 or TRBV12-4 to TRBJ2-3; 7 bases align to TRBD1. Trimming took 6 bases from V and 0 from J; bases not matched to a gene: 3. CDR3 size: 14 residues. For the CDR3, the DNA is TGTGCCAGCAGAAGGGACAGTAGCACAGATACGCAGTATTTT. As protein: CASRRDSSTDTQYF.

This clonotype was picked up a small number of times. The J gene is TRBJ2-6, the V gene TRBV12-3 or TRBV12-4, with D possibly being TRBD1 (6 bases). V was shortened by 3 bases and J by 10 bases, with 22 bases between the two germline ends. This CDR3 contains 17 residues. CDR3 protein: CASSLETGLNGLNVLTF. The CDR3 DNA reads as TGTGCCAGCAGTTTGGAGACAGGCTTGAATGGTTTAAACGTCCTGACTTTC.

V usage is TRBV20-1 and J usage is TRBJ2-7, with 7 bases aligning to TRBD2. The germline CDR1 and CDR2 sequences are DFQATT and SNEGSKA (reference sequence). CDR3 length: 14 amino acids. The CDR3 DNA reads as TGCATTGCAGCACTAGCGAGAGGGGTCCACGAGCAGTACTTC. Translated: CIAALARGVHEQYF.

This clonotype was picked up a small number of times. The chain links TRBV5-1 to TRBJ2-7; D remains unclear. This CDR3 comprises 14 residues. Trimming shortened V by 5 bases and J by 6 bases, and 18 bases separated the two germline ends. In germline, CDR1 is SGHRS, CDR2 YFSETQ. The CDR3 loop reads CASRSGPNVREQYF. The DNA for the CDR3 is TGCGCCAGCAGATCCGGGCCCAATGTGCGCGAGCAGTACTTC.

In this sample, this clonotype turned up a few times. The rearrangement joins TRBV3-1 to TRBJ2-7; the D is unclear. Germline V gene data show CDR1 as LGHDT and CDR2 as YNNKEL (reference sequence). CDR3 length: 13 residues. Deletions cut 0 bases from V and 5 bases from J, with 8 bases between. The CDR3 bases are TGTGCCAGCAGCCAAGATGGTATTAACGAGCAGTACTTC. As protein: CASSQDGINEQYF.

The chain combines TRBV5-1 with TRBJ2-7; D is uncertain. Germline loops: CDR1 SGHRS, CDR2 YFSETQ. This CDR3 spans 14 amino acids. V was clipped by 1 base and J by 0 bases, with 8 bases between them. The CDR3 loop is CASSLRASSYEQYF. For the CDR3, the DNA is TGCGCCAGCAGCTTGCGGGCGAGCTCCTACGAGCAGTACTTC.

This clonotype was seen a handful of times. The V and J genes are TRBV20-1 and TRBJ2-3; D is unclear. The CDR3 is 10 amino acids. V dropped 6 bases and J dropped 6 bases, with 7 bases sitting between them. Germline-derived CDR1 and CDR2 are DFQATT and SNEGSKA (reference sequence). The CDR3 spells CSAWVDTQYF. CDR3 DNA: TGCAGTGCATGGGTCGATACGCAGTATTTT.